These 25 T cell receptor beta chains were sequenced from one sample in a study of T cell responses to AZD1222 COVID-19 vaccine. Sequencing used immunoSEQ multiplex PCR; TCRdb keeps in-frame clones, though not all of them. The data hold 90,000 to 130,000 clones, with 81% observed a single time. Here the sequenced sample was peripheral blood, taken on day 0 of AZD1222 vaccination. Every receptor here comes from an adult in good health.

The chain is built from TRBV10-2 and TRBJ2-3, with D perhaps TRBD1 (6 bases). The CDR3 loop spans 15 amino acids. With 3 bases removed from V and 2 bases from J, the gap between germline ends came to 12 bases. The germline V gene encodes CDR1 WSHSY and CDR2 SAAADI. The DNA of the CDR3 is TGCGCCAGCAGTGATAGGGCAGGGGCCACAGATACGCAGTATTTT. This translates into CASSDRAGATDTQYF.

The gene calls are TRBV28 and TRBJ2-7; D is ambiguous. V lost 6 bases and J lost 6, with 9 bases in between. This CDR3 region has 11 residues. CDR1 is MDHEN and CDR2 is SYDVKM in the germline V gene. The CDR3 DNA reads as TGTGCCAGCAGCTCTCCAGTCGAGCAGTACTTC. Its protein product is CASSSPVEQYF.

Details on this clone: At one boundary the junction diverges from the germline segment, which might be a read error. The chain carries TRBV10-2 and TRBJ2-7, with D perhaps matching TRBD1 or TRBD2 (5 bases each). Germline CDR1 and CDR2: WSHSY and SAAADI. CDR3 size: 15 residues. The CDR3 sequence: CASSESGVRWASRGF. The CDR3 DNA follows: TGCGCCAGCAGTGAGTCGGGGGTACGGTGGGCTAGCCGTGGCTTC.

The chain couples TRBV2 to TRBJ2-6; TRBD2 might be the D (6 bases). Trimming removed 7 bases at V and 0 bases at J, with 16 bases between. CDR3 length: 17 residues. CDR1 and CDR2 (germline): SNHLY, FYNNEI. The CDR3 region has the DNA TGTGCCAGCACCGGAGAGGGACTCGGCTCTGGGGCCAACGTCCTGACTTTC. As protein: CASTGEGLGSGANVLTF. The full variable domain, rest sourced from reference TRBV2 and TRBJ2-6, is EPEVTQTPSHQVTQMGQEVILRCVPISNHLYFYWYRQILGQKVEFLVSFYNNEISEKSEIFDDQFSVERPDGSNFTLKIRSTKLEDSAMYFCASTGEGLGSGANVLTFGAGSRLTVL.

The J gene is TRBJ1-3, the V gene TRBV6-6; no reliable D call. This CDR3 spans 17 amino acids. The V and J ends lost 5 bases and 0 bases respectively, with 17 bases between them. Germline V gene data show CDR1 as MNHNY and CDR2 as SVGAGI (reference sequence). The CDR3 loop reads CASSPSSQRHSGNTIYF. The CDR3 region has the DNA TGTGCCAGCAGTCCCAGCAGTCAGAGGCACTCTGGAAACACCATATATTTT.

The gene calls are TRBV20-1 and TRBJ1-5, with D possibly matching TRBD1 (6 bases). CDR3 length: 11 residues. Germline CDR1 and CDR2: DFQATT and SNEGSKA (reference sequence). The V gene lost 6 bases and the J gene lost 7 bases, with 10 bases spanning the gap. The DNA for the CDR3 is TGCAGTGCCAGTGGGGGCCAGCCCCAGCATTTT. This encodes CSASGGQPQHF.

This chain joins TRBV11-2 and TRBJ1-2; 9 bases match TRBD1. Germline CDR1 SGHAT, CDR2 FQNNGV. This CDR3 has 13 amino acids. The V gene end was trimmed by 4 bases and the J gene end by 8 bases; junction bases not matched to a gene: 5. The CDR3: CASSSGQGRGYTF. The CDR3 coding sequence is TGTGCCAGCAGCTCGGGACAGGGAAGGGGCTACACCTTC. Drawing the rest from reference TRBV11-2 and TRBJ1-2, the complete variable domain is EAGVAQSPRYKIIEKRQSVAFWCNPISGHATLYWYQQILGQGPKLLIQFQNNGVVDDSQLPKDRFSAERLKGVDSTLKIQPAKLEDSAVYLCASSSGQGRGYTFGSGTRLTVV.

The CDR3 loop reads CASSGGDSNQPQHF. The CDR3 bases are TGTGCCAGCAGCGGGGGGGATAGCAATCAGCCCCAGCATTTT. The chain carries TRBV9 and TRBJ1-5, with D possibly TRBD1 on 5 matching bases. Trimming cost V 3 bases and J 0 bases, with 7 bases left between them. Germline lookup yields CDR1 SGDLS and CDR2 YYNGEE. The CDR3 spans 14 residues.

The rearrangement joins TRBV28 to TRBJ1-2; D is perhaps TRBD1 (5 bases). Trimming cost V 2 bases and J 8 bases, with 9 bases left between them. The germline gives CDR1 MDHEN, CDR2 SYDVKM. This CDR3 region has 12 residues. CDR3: CASSLVRGGYTF. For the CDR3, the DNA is TGTGCCAGCAGTTTAGTTCGGGGGGGCTACACCTTC.

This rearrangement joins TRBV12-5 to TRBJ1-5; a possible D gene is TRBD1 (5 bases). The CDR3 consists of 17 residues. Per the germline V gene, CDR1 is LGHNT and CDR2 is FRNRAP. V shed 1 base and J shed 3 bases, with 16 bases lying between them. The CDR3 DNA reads TGTGCTAGTGGTTTGGGCCGGGACTCCCGACCCAATCAGCCCCAGCATTTT. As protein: CASGLGRDSRPNQPQHF.

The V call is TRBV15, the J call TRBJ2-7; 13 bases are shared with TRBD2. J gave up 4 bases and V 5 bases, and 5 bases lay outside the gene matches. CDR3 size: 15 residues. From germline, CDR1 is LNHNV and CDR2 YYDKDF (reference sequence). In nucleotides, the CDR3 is TGTGCCACCAGCCGCATACTAGCGGGAGGGTACGAGCAGTACTTC. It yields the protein CATSRILAGGYEQYF. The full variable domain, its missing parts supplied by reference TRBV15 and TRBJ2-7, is DAMVIQNPRYQVTQFGKPVTLSCSQTLNHNVMYWYQQKSSQAPKLLFHYYDKDFNNEADTPDNFQSRRPNTSFCFLDIRSPGLGDTAMYLCATSRILAGGYEQYFGPGTRLTVT.

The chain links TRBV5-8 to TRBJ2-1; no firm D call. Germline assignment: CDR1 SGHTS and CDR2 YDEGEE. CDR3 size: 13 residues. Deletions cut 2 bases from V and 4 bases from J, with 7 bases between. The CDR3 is CASSFARYNEQFF. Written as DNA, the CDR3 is TGTGCCAGCAGCTTCGCCCGTTACAATGAGCAGTTCTTC.

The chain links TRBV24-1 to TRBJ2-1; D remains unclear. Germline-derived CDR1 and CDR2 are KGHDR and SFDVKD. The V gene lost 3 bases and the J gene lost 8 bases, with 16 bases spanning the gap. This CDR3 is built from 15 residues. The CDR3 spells CATSDSVQIKDEQFF. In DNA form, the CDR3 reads TGTGCCACCAGTGATAGTGTTCAGATAAAAGATGAGCAGTTCTTC.

The CDR3 coding sequence is TGTGCCAGCAGCAAAGCTTGTCCGATAACTAATGAAAAACTGTTTTTT. Its protein is CASSKACPITNEKLFF. The chain carries TRBV21-1 and TRBJ1-4. TRBV21-1 is flagged as a pseudogene. The CDR3 sequence is 16 residues long.

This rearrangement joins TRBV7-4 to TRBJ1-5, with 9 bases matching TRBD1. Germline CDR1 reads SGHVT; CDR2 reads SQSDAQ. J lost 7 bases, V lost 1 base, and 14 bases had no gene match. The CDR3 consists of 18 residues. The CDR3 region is CASSLGTSPTGGGQPQHF. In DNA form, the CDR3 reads TGTGCCAGCAGCTTAGGCACGTCACCAACAGGGGGCGGGCAGCCCCAGCATTTT.

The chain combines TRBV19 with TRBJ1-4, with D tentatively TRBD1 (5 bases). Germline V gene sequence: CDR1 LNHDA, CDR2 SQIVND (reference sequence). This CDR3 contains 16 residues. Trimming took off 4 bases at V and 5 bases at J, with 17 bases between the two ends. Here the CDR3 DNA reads TGTGCCAGTAGTACCCGGGGCCCGGGACCAAATGAAAAACTGTTTTTT. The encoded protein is CASSTRGPGPNEKLFF. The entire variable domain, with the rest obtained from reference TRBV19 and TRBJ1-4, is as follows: DGGITQSPKYLFRKEGQNVTLSCEQNLNHDAMYWYRQDPGQGLRLIYYSQIVNDFQKGDIAEGYSVSREKKESFPLTVTSAQKNPTAFYLCASSTRGPGPNEKLFFGSGTQLSVL.

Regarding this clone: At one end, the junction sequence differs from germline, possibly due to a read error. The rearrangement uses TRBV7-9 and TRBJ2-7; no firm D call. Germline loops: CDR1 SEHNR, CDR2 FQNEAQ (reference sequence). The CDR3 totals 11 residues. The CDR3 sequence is CASRPGWTLDF. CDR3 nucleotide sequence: TGTGCCAGCAGACCCGGGTGGACCCTTGATTTC.

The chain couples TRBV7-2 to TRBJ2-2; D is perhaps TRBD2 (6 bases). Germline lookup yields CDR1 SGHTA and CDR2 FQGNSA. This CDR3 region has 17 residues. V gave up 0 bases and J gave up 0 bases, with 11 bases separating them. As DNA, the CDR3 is TGTGCCAGCAGCTTAGCTTGGCTAGCGACGAACACCGGGGAGCTGTTTTTT. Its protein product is CASSLAWLATNTGELFF.

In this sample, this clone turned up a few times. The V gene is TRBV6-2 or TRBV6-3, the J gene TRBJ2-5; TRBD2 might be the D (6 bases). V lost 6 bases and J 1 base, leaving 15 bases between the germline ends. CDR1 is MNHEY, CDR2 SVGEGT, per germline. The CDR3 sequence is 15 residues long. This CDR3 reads CASSHSGTPQETQYF. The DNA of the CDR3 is TGTGCCAGCAGCCACTCCGGGACTCCCCAAGAGACCCAGTACTTC.

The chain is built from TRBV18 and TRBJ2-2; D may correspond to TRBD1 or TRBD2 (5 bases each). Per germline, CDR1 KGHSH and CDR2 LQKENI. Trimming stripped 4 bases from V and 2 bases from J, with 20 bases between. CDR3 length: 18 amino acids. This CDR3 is CASSLAIRGGTNTGELFF. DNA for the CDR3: TGTGCCAGCTCACTCGCCATCCGGGGCGGTACTAACACCGGGGAGCTGTTTTTT.

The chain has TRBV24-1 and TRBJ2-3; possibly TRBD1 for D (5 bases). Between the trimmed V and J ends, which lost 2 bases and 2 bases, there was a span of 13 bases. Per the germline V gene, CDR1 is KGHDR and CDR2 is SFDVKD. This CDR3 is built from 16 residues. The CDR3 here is CATSDWGREYTDTQYF. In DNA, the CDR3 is TGTGCCACCAGTGATTGGGGCAGGGAATACACAGATACGCAGTATTTT.

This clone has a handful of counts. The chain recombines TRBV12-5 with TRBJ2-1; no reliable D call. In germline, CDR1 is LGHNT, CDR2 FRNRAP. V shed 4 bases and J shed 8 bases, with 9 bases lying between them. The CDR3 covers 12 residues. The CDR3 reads CASGYHEDEQFF. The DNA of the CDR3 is TGTGCTAGTGGTTATCATGAGGATGAGCAGTTCTTC.

The CDR3 protein is CASSLHPTGAQGGYTF. The DNA of the CDR3 is TGTGCCAGCAGTTTGCACCCGACAGGGGCGCAGGGTGGCTACACCTTC. V gene TRBV28 combines with J gene TRBJ1-2; 8 bases are a match to TRBD1. The CDR3 loop spans 16 amino acids. V shed 3 bases and J 7 bases; nucleotides not matched to a gene: 13. Per germline, CDR1 MDHEN and CDR2 SYDVKM.

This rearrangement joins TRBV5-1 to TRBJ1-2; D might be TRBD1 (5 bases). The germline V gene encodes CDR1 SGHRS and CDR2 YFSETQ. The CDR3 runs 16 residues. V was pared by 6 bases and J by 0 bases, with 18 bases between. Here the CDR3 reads CASTDQGGLANYGYTF. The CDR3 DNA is TGCGCCAGCACAGACCAGGGAGGGCTAGCTAACTATGGCTACACCTTC.

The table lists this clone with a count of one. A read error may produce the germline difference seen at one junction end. The CDR3 coding sequence is TGTGCCAGCAGCCTAGCGGGATCTCGCACAGATACGCAGTATTTT. This sequence encodes CASSLAGSRTDTQYF. This rearrangement joins TRBV7-2 to TRBJ2-3; TRBD2 aligns across 9 bases. From germline, CDR1 is SGHTA and CDR2 FQGNSA. The CDR3 is 15 amino acids.